This paragraph reports one TCR beta chain. What it recognizes is unknown. The data were taken from a study of long-term antiretroviral therapy in people with HIV. Germline V CDR1 and CDR2: SGHRS, YFSETQ. CDR3 size: 16 residues. V was cut by 0 bases and J by 7 bases, with 17 bases left in between. Study-level points and caveats: Nothing was known about ART adherence, viral resistance or changes in therapy.

The assay used was immunoSEQ (version v3.0), run at survey level. Only in-frame clones appear in the TCRdb table, and some are missing; sequencing was by immunoSEQ multiplex PCR. The repertoire holds tens of thousands of clones, with approximately 90% as singletons. Every sample had 1-10 million cryopreserved PBMC in it before DNA extraction. This TCR came from a woman aged 35 to 49 with HIV. The sequencing used unsorted PBMCs, collected 5 to 5.5 years after starting antiretroviral therapy. The chain is built from TRBV5-1 and TRBJ1-5, with D unclear. CDR3 DNA sequence: TGCGCCAGCAGCTTGGATGGTCACGCGGTGGGCCAGCCCCAGCATTTT. Its protein is CASSLDGHAVGQPQHF. The whole variable domain, remainder taken from reference TRBV5-1 and TRBJ1-5, is KAGVTQTPRYLIKTRGQQVTLSCSPISGHRSVSWYQQTPGQGLQFLFEYFSETQRNKGNFPGRFSGRQFSNSRSEMNVSTLELGDSALYLCASSLDGHAVGQPQHFGDGTRLSIL.